Listed here are 3 T cell receptor beta chains from one sample, sequenced in a study of identical twins. TCRdb analysed the 5' RACE reads with MiXCR anew, one entry per CDR3 protein. The sample carries roughly 150,000 distinct CDR3 sequences, under 4.5% recorded once. The sample consisted of memory T cells sorted from blood. Every receptor here comes from a man younger than 30 in good health.

This clonotype has at least ten counts. The genes are TRBV12-3 or TRBV12-4 and TRBJ1-1; D gene uncertain. Trimming removed 7 bases at V and 0 bases at J, with 9 bases between. The CDR3 loop spans 13 amino acids. DNA of the CDR3: TGTGCCAGCACCCTTAAGATGAACACTGAAGCTTTCTTT. Translated, it gives CASTLKMNTEAFF.

This clonotype was counted many times. CDR3 DNA sequence: TGCGCCAGCAGCTTTGAGTTCGGAGGAAACACCATATATTTT. Translating it yields CASSFEFGGNTIYF. The chain couples TRBV5-1 to TRBJ1-3; no reliable D call. This CDR3 spans 14 amino acids. Germline V gene data show CDR1 as SGHRS and CDR2 as YFSETQ. Trimming took 2 bases from V and 4 from J, leaving 10 bases between them. The full variable domain, its missing parts supplied by reference TRBV5-1 and TRBJ1-3, is KAGVTQTPRYLIKTRGQQVTLSCSPISGHRSVSWYQQTPGQGLQFLFEYFSETQRNKGNFPGRFSGRQFSNSRSEMNVSTLELGDSALYLCASSFEFGGNTIYFGEGSWLTVV.

This clonotype was observed many times. This sequence joins TRBV27 and TRBJ2-3; no reliable D call. The CDR3 sequence is 13 residues long. Germline V gene sequence: CDR1 MNHEY, CDR2 SMNVEV (reference sequence). V lost 1 base and J lost 3, with 5 bases in between. In nucleotides, the CDR3 is TGTGCCAGCAGTTTATTGAATACAGATACGCAGTATTTT. Translating gives CASSLLNTDTQYF.